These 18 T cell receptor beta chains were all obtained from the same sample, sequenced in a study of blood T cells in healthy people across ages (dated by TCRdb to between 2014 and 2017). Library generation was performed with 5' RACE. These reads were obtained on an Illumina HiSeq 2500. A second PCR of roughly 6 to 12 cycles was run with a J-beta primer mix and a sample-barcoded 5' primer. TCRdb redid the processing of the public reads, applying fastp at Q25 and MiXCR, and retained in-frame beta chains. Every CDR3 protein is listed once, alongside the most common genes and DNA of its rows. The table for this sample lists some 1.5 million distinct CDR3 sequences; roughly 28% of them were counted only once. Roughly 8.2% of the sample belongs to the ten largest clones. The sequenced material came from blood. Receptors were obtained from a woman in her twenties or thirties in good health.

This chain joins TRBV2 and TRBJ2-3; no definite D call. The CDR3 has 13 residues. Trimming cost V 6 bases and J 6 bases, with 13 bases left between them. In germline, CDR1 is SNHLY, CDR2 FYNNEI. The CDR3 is CASSIVLGDTQYF. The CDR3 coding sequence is TGTGCCAGCAGCATAGTCCTGGGGGATACGCAGTATTTT.

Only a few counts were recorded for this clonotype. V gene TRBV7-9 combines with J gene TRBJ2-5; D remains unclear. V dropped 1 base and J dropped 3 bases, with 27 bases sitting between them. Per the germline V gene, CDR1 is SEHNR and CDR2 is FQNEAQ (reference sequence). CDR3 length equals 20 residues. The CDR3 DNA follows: TGTGCCAGCAGCTTAGATAGGTCCCAGTTTTACCCCCACCAGGAAGAGACCCAGTACTTC. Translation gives CASSLDRSQFYPHQEETQYF.

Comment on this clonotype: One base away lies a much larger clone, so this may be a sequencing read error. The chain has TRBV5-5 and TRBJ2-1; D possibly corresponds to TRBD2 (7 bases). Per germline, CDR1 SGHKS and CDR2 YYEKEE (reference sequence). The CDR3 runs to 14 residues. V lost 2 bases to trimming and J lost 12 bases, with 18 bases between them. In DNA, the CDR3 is TGTGCCAGCAGCTTAGGGGGGGCTTACGATGGGCAGTTCTTC. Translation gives CASSLGGAYDGQFF. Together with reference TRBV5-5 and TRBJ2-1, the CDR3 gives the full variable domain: DAGVTQSPTHLIKTRGQQVTLRCSPISGHKSVSWYQQVLGQGPQFIFQYYEKEERGRGNFPDRFSARQFPNYSSELNVNALLLGDSALYLCASSLGGAYDGQFFGPGTRLTVL.

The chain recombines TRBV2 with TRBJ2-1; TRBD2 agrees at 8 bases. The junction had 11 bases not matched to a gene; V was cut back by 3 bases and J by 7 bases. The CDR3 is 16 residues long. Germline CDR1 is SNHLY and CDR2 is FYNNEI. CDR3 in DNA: TGTGCCAGCAGTGATGAGCCTAGCGGGCCCCAAAATGAGCAGTTCTTC. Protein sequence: CASSDEPSGPQNEQFF.

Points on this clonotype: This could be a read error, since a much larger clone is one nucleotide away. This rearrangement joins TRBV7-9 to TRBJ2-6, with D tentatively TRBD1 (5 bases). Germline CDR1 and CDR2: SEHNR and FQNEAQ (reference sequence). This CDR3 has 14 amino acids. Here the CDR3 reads CAIPSGAGANVRTF. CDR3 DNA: TGTGCCATCCCTTCGGGCGCTGGGGCCAACGTCCGGACTTTC.

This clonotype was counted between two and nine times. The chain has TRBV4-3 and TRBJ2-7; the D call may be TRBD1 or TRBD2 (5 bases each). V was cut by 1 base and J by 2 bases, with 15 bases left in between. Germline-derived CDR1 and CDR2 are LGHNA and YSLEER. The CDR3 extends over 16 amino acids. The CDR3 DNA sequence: TGCGCCAGCAGCCAAGCAGGGACCCTGGGAACCTACGAGCAGTACTTC. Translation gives CASSQAGTLGTYEQYF.

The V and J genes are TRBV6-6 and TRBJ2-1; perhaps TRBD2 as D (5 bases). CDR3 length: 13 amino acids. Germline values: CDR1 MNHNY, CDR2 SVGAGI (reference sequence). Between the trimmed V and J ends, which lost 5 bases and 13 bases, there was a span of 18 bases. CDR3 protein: CASSNADGETQFF. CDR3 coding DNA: TGTGCCAGCAGTAATGCGGATGGGGAGACCCAGTTCTTC.

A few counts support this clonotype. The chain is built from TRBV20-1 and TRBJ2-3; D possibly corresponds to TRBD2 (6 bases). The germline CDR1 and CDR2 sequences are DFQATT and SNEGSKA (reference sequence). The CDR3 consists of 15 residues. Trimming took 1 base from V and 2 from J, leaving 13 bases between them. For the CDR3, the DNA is TGCAGTGCTAGAGCTCAGCGGGTATTCACAGATACGCAGTATTTT. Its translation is CSARAQRVFTDTQYF.

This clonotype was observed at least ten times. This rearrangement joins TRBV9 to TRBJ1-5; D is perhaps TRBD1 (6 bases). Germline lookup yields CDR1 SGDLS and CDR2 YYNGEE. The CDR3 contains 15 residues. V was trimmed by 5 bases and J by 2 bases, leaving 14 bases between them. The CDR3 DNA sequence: TGTGCCAGCAGAGGCAGGGGTGGTGGCAATCAGCCCCAGCATTTT. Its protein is CASRGRGGGNQPQHF.

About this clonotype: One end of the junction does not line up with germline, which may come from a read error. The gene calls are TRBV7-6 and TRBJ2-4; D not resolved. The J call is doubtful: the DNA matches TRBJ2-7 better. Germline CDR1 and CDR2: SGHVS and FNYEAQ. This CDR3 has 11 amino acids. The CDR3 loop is CAGSLGVEQYF. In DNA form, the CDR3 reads TGTGCCGGCAGCCTTGGGGTCGAGCAGTACTTC.

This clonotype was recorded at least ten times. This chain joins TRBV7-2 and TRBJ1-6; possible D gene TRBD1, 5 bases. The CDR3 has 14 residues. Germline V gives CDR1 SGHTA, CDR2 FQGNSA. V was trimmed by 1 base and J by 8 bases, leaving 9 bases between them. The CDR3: CASSLGQGYSPLHF. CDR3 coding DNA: TGTGCCAGCAGCTTAGGTCAGGGTTATTCACCCCTCCACTTT.

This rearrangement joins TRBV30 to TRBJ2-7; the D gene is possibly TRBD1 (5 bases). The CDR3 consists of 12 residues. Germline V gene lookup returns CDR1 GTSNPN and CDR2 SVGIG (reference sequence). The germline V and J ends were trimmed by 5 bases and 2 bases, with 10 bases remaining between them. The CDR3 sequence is CAWARVTYEQYF. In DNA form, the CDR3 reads TGTGCCTGGGCCAGGGTAACCTACGAGCAGTACTTC.

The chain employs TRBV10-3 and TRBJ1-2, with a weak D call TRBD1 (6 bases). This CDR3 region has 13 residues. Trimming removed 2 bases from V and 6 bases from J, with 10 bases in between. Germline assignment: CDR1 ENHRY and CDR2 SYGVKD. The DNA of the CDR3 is TGTGCCATCAGTGAGAGGGGGAGCGATGGCTACACCTTC. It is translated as CAISERGSDGYTF.

DNA of the CDR3: TGCAGTGCCCGGTTCGGGGACACTGAAGCTTTCTTT. Translated: CSARFGDTEAFF. The chain links TRBV20-1 to TRBJ1-1; the D is unclear. V was trimmed by 6 bases and J by 3 bases, leaving 11 bases between them. Germline CDR1 is DFQATT and CDR2 is SNEGSKA (reference sequence). This CDR3 region has 12 residues.

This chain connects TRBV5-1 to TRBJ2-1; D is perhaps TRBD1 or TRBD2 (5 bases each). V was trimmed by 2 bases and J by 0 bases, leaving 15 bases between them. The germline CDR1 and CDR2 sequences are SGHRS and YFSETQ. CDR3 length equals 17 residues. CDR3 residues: CASSLSGGSGSYNEQFF. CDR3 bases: TGCGCCAGCAGCTTAAGTGGGGGTTCGGGCTCCTACAATGAGCAGTTCTTC. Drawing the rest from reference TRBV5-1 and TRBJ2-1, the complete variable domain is KAGVTQTPRYLIKTRGQQVTLSCSPISGHRSVSWYQQTPGQGLQFLFEYFSETQRNKGNFPGRFSGRQFSNSRSEMNVSTLELGDSALYLCASSLSGGSGSYNEQFFGPGTRLTVL.

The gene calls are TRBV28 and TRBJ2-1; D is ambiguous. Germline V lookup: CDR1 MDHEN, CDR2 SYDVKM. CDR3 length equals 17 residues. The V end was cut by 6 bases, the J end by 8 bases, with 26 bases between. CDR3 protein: CASSLGSRLGNFDEQFF. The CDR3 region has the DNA TGTGCCAGCAGCCTTGGCTCTCGATTGGGAAATTTCGATGAGCAGTTCTTC.

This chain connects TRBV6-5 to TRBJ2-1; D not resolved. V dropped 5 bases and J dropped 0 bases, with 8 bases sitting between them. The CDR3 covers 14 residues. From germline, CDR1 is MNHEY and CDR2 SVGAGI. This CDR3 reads CASSKRFSYNEQFF. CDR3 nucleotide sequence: TGTGCCAGCAGTAAGCGATTCTCCTACAATGAGCAGTTCTTC.

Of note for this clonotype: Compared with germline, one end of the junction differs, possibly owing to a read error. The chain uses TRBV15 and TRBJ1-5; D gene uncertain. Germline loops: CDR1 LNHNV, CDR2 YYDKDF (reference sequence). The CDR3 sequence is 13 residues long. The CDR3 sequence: CATSWASNQPQHF. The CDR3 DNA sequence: TGTGCCACCAGTTGGGCATCGAATCAGCCTCAGCATTTT.